One T cell receptor (beta chain) is described in this entry. Its antigen is unidentified. This sample is part of a study of cytomegalovirus exposure and HLA in healthy donors. Study-wide context: The roughly 130 validation repertoires, a later analysis reported, used the same platform as the approximately 730 repertoires from the first cohort.

The CDR3 is 13 residues long. The germline V and J ends were trimmed by 8 bases and 0 bases, with 11 bases remaining between them. Germline values: CDR1 LNHDA, CDR2 SQIVND (reference sequence). Study results and limitations: In a later analysis, first-cohort TCR clusters were found to tend to co-occur in the 130 or so validation repertoires.

The data were produced by immunoSEQ multiplex PCR, yet TCRdb's version contains in-frame clones alone and is incomplete. The sample shows 150,000 to 200,000 clones, around 88% of them seen only once. The gene calls are TRBV19 and TRBJ2-7; the D gene is possibly TRBD1 (6 bases). Material for sequencing was PBMCs. The sequence came from a woman aged 18-29 years in good health and CMV-seronegative. This CDR3 reads CASGKGVSYEQYF. In DNA form, the CDR3 reads TGTGCCAGTGGGAAGGGGGTCTCCTACGAGCAGTACTTC.